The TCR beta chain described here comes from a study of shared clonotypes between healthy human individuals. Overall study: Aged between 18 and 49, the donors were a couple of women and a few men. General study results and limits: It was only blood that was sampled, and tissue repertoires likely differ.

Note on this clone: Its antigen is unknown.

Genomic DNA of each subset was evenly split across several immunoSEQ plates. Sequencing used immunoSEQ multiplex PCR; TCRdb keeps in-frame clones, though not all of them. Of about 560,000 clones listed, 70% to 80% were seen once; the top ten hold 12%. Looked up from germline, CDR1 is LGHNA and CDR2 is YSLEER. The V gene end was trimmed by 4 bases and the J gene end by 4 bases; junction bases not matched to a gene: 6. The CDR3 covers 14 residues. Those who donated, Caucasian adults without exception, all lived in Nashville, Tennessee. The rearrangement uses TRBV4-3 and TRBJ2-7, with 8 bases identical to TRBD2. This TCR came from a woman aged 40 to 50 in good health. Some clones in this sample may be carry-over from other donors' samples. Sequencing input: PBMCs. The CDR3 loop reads CASSPKTSEYEQYF. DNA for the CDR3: TGCGCCAGCAGCCCCAAGACTAGCGAGTACGAGCAGTACTTC.